This T cell receptor (beta chain) comes out of a study of blood T cells in healthy people across ages. Total RNA extraction produced at least 5 micrograms (per sample) for the study. The second PCR ran about 6 to 11 cycles with a sample-barcoded 5' primer and J-beta primers. TCRdb re-called the 5' RACE reads with MiXCR, one entry per CDR3 protein. The sample records about 830,000 distinct CDR3 sequences, around 62% being singletons. Points on this clonotype: Antigen specificity is unknown.

Whole-study findings and limits: Naive T cell percentage and TCR beta diversity correlated strongly. The fall in TCR beta diversity per million T cells was roughly linear with age. Naive and antigen-experienced cells were not separated, limiting conclusive comparison.

This CDR3 region has 14 residues. Deletions cut 6 bases from V and 7 bases from J, with 15 bases between. This rearrangement joins TRBV12-3 or TRBV12-4 to TRBJ1-4; a possible D gene is TRBD1 (5 bases). Source material: blood. The TCR comes from a young man in good health. CDR3 coding DNA: TGTGCCAGCAGCACCAGGGTAGGCGGTGAAAAACTGTTTTTT. This codes for CASSTRVGGEKLFF.